The next 7 T cell receptor beta chains were all read from a single sample in a study of cytotoxic CD8 clonotypes in ibrutinib-treated CLL (dated by TCRdb to about 2021). Per the publication, the time point label means: approximately 25 months on ibrutinib. Libraries were constructed by the immunoSEQ multiplex PCR assay. What TCRdb holds here is the immuneACCESS table cut down to in-frame rearrangements. Part of the clones is not present; checked against another copy, under half of the missing clones reflect an unresolved V gene, and the others are unexplained. Across this sample there are around 250,000 clones, with under 75% seen only once. The top ten clonotypes cover 15% of the sample. The material was PBMCs, obtained after 24 months of ibrutinib treatment. These receptors all come from a human donor with chronic lymphocytic leukemia.

The V call is TRBV2, the J call TRBJ2-1; 8 bases are a match to TRBD2. V lost 8 bases, J lost 1 base, and 16 bases stayed unmatched. Looked up from germline, CDR1 is SNHLY and CDR2 is FYNNEI. The CDR3 is 18 amino acids. The CDR3 DNA follows: TGTGCCAGCCCAGGCAGATCCGGGACTAGGGGGTCCTACAATGAGCAGTTCTTC. Amino acids: CASPGRSGTRGSYNEQFF.

The chain combines TRBV28 with TRBJ1-5, with D maybe TRBD1 (6 bases). This CDR3 comprises 16 residues. Per germline, CDR1 MDHEN and CDR2 SYDVKM. Trimming removed 5 bases at V and 0 bases at J, with 14 bases between. CDR3 region: CASSDDRNYSNQPQHF. CDR3 nucleotide sequence: TGTGCCAGCAGTGACGACAGGAATTATAGCAATCAGCCCCAGCATTTT. Full variable domain (remainder filled in from reference TRBV28 and TRBJ1-5): DVKVTQSSRYLVKRTGEKVFLECVQDMDHENMFWYRQDPGLGLRLIYFSYDVKMKEKGDIPEGYSVSREKKERFSLILESASTNQTSMYLCASSDDRNYSNQPQHFGDGTRLSIL.

The chain has TRBV9 and TRBJ1-1, with 8 bases that match TRBD1. Germline V gene data show CDR1 as SGDLS and CDR2 as YYNGEE. CDR3 size: 14 residues. J lost 5 bases, V lost 4 bases, and 7 bases had no gene match. Written as DNA, the CDR3 is TGTGCCAGCAGCCCCCAGGGGGCAAGTACTGAAGCTTTCTTT. As protein: CASSPQGASTEAFF.

The rearrangement joins TRBV27 to TRBJ2-2, with TRBD2 as a possible D gene (5 bases). V gave up 5 bases and J gave up 5 bases, with 12 bases separating them. The CDR3 is 14 amino acids. Germline values: CDR1 MNHEY, CDR2 SMNVEV (reference sequence). This chain's CDR3 is CASSPGMGTGELFF. The CDR3 region has the DNA TGTGCCAGCAGTCCGGGGATGGGTACCGGGGAGCTGTTTTTT.

The chain joins TRBV4-3 to TRBJ2-2; 7 nucleotides line up with TRBD2. V shed 5 bases and J 5 bases; nucleotides not matched to a gene: 5. CDR1 LGHNA and CDR2 YSLEER come from the germline V gene. There are 14 residues in the CDR3. CDR3 nucleotide sequence: TGCGCCAGCAGCTGGAGCGGGGATACCGGGGAGCTGTTTTTT. Translated, it gives CASSWSGDTGELFF.

The chain recombines TRBV7-2 with TRBJ2-1; 15 bases align to TRBD2. J gave up 8 bases and V 3 bases, and 5 bases lay outside the gene matches. The CDR3 covers 16 residues. In germline, CDR1 is SGHTA, CDR2 FQGNSA. In DNA form, the CDR3 reads TGTGCCAGCAGCTTGCCAAGGACTAGCGGGAGGGATGAGCAGTTCTTC. This codes for CASSLPRTSGRDEQFF.

This chain joins TRBV9 and TRBJ2-2; 7 bases align to TRBD2. The CDR3 contains 17 residues. Germline V gene sequence: CDR1 SGDLS, CDR2 YYNGEE. V lost 4 bases and J lost 0; bases outside the gene matches: 9. The CDR3 loop reads CASSWGLAVPNTGELFF. The CDR3 nucleotides read TGTGCCAGCAGCTGGGGTCTAGCGGTACCGAACACCGGGGAGCTGTTTTTT.